This paragraph reports one T cell receptor beta chain. Its antigen is unknown. A junction boundary mismatches the germline segment, possibly from a read error. With 60 Vbeta and 13 Jbeta primers, the PCR was carried out. Clones were read by immunoSEQ multiplex PCR, and TCRdb kept only the in-frame ones, dropping some. The sample consists of fewer than 200,000 clones, about 82% of them appearing once. This record comes from a study of cytomegalovirus exposure and HLA in healthy donors. Study-level results: Researchers reportedly found TCR beta sequences accurately predicted most subjects' HLA-A and HLA-B alleles. Reports described diagnosis of cytomegalovirus status by the classifier as highly specific and sensitive.

Germline CDR1 and CDR2: SEHNR and FQNEAQ (reference sequence). The length of the CDR3 is 15 residues. Material: PBMCs. V is TRBV7-9 and J is TRBJ2-7; 11 positions match TRBD1. The sequence derives from a woman aged 25 to 39 in good health and CMV-seropositive. The CDR3 nucleotides are TGTTCCAGCAGGCATACGGGACAGGGGGGCTACGAGCAGTACTTC. Translation: CSSRHTGQGGYEQYF.